This T cell receptor (beta chain) was captured in a study of beta chain features in type 1 diabetes. General study findings and limits: Patients showed naive, central memory and Treg TCRB repertoires that appeared more similar than those of healthy donors. Any HLA-type effect on TCRB rearrangement remained unresolved here. VDJ junctions from type 1 diabetes patients carried fewer insertions and larger deletions. Type 1 diabetes patients showed a moderate but significant shortening of TCRB CDR3s in all four CD4+ subsets.

Regarding this clone: What it binds is unknown.

Expressed TCRB transcripts got sequenced, as all isolated RNA was reverse transcribed. Profiled with immunoSEQ multiplex PCR; TCRdb holds only in-frame clones, not every one. The data contain more than 100,000 clones, around 8.8% of them seen just once; the ten biggest clones take up approximately 0.7%. V gave up 1 base and J gave up 8 bases; unmatched junction bases: 4. The CDR3 spans 13 residues. Germline V gene data show CDR1 as SGHDN and CDR2 as FVKESK. The purity of all sorted populations exceeded 98%. The TCR originated in a man younger than 40 with type 1 diabetes. Sequencing was done on a sample of central memory CD4+ T cells from blood. V gene TRBV14 combines with J gene TRBJ2-7, with 8 bases lining up with TRBD1. The CDR3 region has the DNA TGTGCCAGCAGCCAAGTCGACAGGGGCAAGCAGTACTTC. Its translation is CASSQVDRGKQYF.